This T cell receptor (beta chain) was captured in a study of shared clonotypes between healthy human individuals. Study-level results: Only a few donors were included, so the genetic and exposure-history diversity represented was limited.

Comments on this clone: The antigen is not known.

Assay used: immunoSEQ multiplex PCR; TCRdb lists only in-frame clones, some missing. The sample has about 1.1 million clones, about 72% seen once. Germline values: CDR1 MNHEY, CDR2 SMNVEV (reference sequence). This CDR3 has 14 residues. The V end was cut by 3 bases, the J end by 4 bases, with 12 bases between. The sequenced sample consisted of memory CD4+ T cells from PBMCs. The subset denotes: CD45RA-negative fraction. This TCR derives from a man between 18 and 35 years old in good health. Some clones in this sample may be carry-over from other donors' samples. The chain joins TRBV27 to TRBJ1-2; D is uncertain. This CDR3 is CASSFNERGYGYTF. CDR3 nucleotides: TGTGCCAGCAGTTTTAACGAACGGGGCTATGGCTACACCTTC.